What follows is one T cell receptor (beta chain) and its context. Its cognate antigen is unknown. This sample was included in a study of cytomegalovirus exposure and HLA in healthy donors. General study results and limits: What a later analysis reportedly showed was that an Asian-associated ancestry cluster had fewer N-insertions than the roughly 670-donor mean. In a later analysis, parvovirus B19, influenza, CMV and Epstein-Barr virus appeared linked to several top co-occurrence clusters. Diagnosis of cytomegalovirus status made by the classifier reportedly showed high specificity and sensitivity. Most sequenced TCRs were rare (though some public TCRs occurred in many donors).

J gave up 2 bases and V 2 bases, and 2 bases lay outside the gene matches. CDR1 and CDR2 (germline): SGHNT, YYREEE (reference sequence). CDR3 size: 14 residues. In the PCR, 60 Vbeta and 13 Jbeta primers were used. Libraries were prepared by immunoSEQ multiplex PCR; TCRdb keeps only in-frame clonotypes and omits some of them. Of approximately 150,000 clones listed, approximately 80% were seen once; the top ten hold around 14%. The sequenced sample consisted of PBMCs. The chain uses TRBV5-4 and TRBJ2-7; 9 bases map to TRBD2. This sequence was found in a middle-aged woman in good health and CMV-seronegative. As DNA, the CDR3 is TGTGCCAGCAGCTTAGCGGGGGGAACCTACGAGCAGTACTTC. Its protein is CASSLAGGTYEQYF.